This T cell receptor beta chain was observed in a study of blood T cell repertoires in COVID-19. Germline V gene lookup returns CDR1 LGHNT and CDR2 FRNRAP. The CDR3 spans 14 residues. V lost 3 bases, J lost 2 bases, and 8 bases lay in between. All enrollees were roughly 18 to 100 years old and from fewer than 25 US areas. Allocation to cohorts depended on clinical history reported by the participants. Assay used: immunoSEQ multiplex PCR; TCRdb lists only in-frame clones, some missing. The sample holds 290,000 or so clones, around 86% seen once. The receptor was isolated from a woman younger than 30 who had recovered from COVID-19. Sequences were obtained from PBMCs or T cells enriched from blood (not recorded which). V and J are TRBV12-5 and TRBJ1-3; D may be TRBD1 (6 bases). This CDR3 reads CASGFRGTGNTIYF. In nucleotides, the CDR3 is TGTGCTAGTGGTTTTAGGGGGACTGGAAACACCATATATTTT.